This entry lists 20 T cell receptor beta chains sequenced from one sample in a study of blood T cell repertoires in COVID-19. The table came from immunoSEQ multiplex PCR; TCRdb's copy has only in-frame clones and leaves some out. The table has around 170,000 clones, around 87% seen once. Sequenced: peripheral blood. These receptors came from a man aged 55-75 years with COVID-19, enrolled during active disease.

The genes are TRBV7-9 and TRBJ1-1; D is unresolved. V shed 5 bases and J shed 7 bases, with 14 bases lying between them. The CDR3 has 13 residues. The germline CDR1 and CDR2 sequences are SEHNR and FQNEAQ (reference sequence). CDR3 amino acids: CASSAREALEAFF. CDR3 DNA: TGTGCCAGCAGCGCCCGGGAGGCTCTTGAAGCTTTCTTT.

The chain has TRBV5-6 and TRBJ1-2; 8 bases map to TRBD1. V lost 4 bases to trimming and J lost 1 base; unmatched junction nucleotides: 9. Germline CDR1 SGHDT, CDR2 YYEEEE. The CDR3 has 16 residues. In DNA form, the CDR3 reads TGTGCCAGCAGCCCGCCGGACAGGGATAATAACTATGGCTACACCTTC. Protein sequence: CASSPPDRDNNYGYTF.

The chain combines TRBV11-2 with TRBJ2-7, with 9 nucleotides matching TRBD1. The germline V gene encodes CDR1 SGHAT and CDR2 FQNNGV. V dropped 5 bases and J dropped 3; count of bases not matched to a gene: 8. The CDR3 is made up of 15 amino acids. CDR3 bases: TGTGCCAGCAGCCGGGCCGGGGGACAGGGCTACGAGCAGTACTTC. Its protein is CASSRAGGQGYEQYF.

The chain carries TRBV6-2 or TRBV6-3 and TRBJ1-2; D gene ambiguous. V dropped 3 bases and J dropped 0 bases, with 5 bases sitting between them. Germline loops: CDR1 MNHEY, CDR2 SVGEGT. The CDR3 is 13 amino acids. The CDR3 DNA follows: TGTGCCAGCAGTTATTATGCTAACTATGGCTACACCTTC. Amino acids: CASSYYANYGYTF.

The chain couples TRBV28 to TRBJ2-1, with TRBD2 matching 8 bases. CDR1 and CDR2 (germline): MDHEN, SYDVKM. The CDR3 consists of 12 residues. Germline trimming cut 6 bases from V and 9 bases from J; bases unmatched to any gene: 4. CDR3 residues: CASRTSAREQFF. The DNA of the CDR3 is TGTGCCAGCAGGACTAGCGCTCGTGAGCAGTTCTTC.

This chain links TRBV11-2 with TRBJ1-2, with 11 nucleotides matching TRBD1. The CDR3 has 15 residues. With 1 base clipped from V and 4 bases from J, the junction kept 2 bases outside the gene matches. Germline CDR1 reads SGHAT; CDR2 reads FQNNGV. The CDR3 nucleotides are TGTGCCAGCAGCTTAGCGGGGACAGGGGGCTATGGCTACACCTTC. Translating it yields CASSLAGTGGYGYTF.

The rearrangement uses TRBV12-5 and TRBJ1-1; possible D gene TRBD1, 5 bases. The germline gives CDR1 LGHNT, CDR2 FRNRAP. This CDR3 has 13 amino acids. Trimming pared 3 bases from V and 2 bases from J, leaving 7 bases between. CDR3 amino acids: CASGFDSNTEAFF. The DNA for the CDR3 is TGTGCTAGTGGTTTCGACAGCAACACTGAAGCTTTCTTT.

On this clone: Other DNA sequences in the sample encode the same CDR3. V gene TRBV24-1 combines with J gene TRBJ2-7, with D unresolved. V was cut by 3 bases and J by 2 bases, with 10 bases left in between. CDR3 length: 14 amino acids. Germline values: CDR1 KGHDR, CDR2 SFDVKD. The CDR3 nucleotides are TGTGCCACCAGTGATCCGGTACCCCCCTACGAGCAGTACTTC. As protein: CATSDPVPPYEQYF.

The rearrangement links TRBV19 to TRBJ1-4, with 11 bases matching TRBD1. V was clipped by 5 bases and J by 7 bases; unmatched bases: 3. The germline CDR1 and CDR2 sequences are LNHDA and SQIVND (reference sequence). CDR3 length: 14 residues. The CDR3 protein is CASSEGTGGEKLFF. The CDR3 DNA sequence: TGTGCCAGTAGTGAAGGGACAGGGGGTGAAAAACTGTTTTTT. Complete variable domain (other parts from reference TRBV19 and TRBJ1-4): DGGITQSPKYLFRKEGQNVTLSCEQNLNHDAMYWYRQDPGQGLRLIYYSQIVNDFQKGDIAEGYSVSREKKESFPLTVTSAQKNPTAFYLCASSEGTGGEKLFFGSGTQLSVL.

The V gene is TRBV19, the J gene TRBJ2-2; TRBD1 is a possible D gene (5 bases). Looked up from germline, CDR1 is LNHDA and CDR2 is SQIVND (reference sequence). V lost 7 bases, J lost 1 base, and 10 bases lay in between. The length of the CDR3 is 14 residues. Written as DNA, the CDR3 is TGTGCCAGTACCACGGACAAGAACACCGGGGAGCTGTTTTTT. As protein: CASTTDKNTGELFF.

As DNA, the CDR3 is TGTGCCAGTAGTATCCACACCGGGACTAGCTCCGAGCAGTACTTC. This translates into CASSIHTGTSSEQYF. The chain employs TRBV19 and TRBJ2-7, with 9 bases matching TRBD2. Germline assignment: CDR1 LNHDA and CDR2 SQIVND (reference sequence). V lost 3 bases and J lost 6; bases outside the gene matches: 9. This CDR3 is 15 amino acids long.

This chain joins TRBV18 and TRBJ1-4; D not certain. The V gene lost 1 base and the J gene lost 5 bases, with 11 bases spanning the gap. The CDR3 consists of 15 residues. CDR1 is KGHSH and CDR2 is LQKENI in the germline V gene. The CDR3 nucleotides read TGTGCCAGCTCACCACGGATGGGAGGGAATGAAAAACTGTTTTTT. It yields the protein CASSPRMGGNEKLFF.

This clone has a handful of counts. The chain employs TRBV13 and TRBJ1-3; the D gene is possibly TRBD1 (6 bases). Germline V gene lookup returns CDR1 PRHDT and CDR2 FYEKMQ (reference sequence). The CDR3 sequence is 17 residues long. Deletions cut 5 bases from V and 4 bases from J, with 21 bases between. CDR3 amino acids: CASSAERPRGRGNTIYF. The CDR3 DNA reads TGTGCCAGCAGCGCAGAGCGTCCCAGGGGCCGAGGAAACACCATATATTTT.

J is TRBJ2-5 and V is TRBV5-4, with 7 bases aligning to TRBD2. J gave up 5 bases and V 0 bases, and 4 bases lay outside the gene matches. The CDR3 runs 14 residues. Germline assignment: CDR1 SGHNT and CDR2 YYREEE (reference sequence). The DNA for the CDR3 is TGTGCCAGCAGCTTGGCCGGGGGGTTGGAGACCCAGTACTTC. Protein sequence: CASSLAGGLETQYF.

V and J are TRBV7-2 and TRBJ2-5; 9 nucleotides agree with TRBD2. Germline-derived CDR1 and CDR2 are SGHTA and FQGNSA. The CDR3 length is 18 residues. V gave up 3 bases and J gave up 2 bases; unmatched junction bases: 13. This chain's CDR3 is CASSLGLAGGQGQETQYF. In DNA form, the CDR3 reads TGTGCCAGCAGCTTGGGTCTTGCGGGGGGGCAGGGGCAAGAGACCCAGTACTTC.

The CDR3 nucleotides are TGTGCCAGTAGGGACCGGACATCCAACTATGAGCAGTTCTTC. It yields the protein CASRDRTSNYEQFF. The chain has TRBV19 and TRBJ2-1; D might be TRBD1 (5 bases). This CDR3 is built from 14 residues. Trimming removed 6 bases from V and 8 bases from J, with 17 bases in between. Germline loops: CDR1 LNHDA, CDR2 SQIVND (reference sequence).

This sequence joins TRBV6-1 and TRBJ1-3; 9 nucleotides align to TRBD1. The length of the CDR3 is 20 residues. Germline V gene data show CDR1 as MNHNS and CDR2 as SASEGT. Trimming at V came to 2 bases and at J to 0 bases, leaving 14 bases not matched to a gene. This chain's CDR3 is CASSEFRQGVILLSGNTIYF. For the CDR3, the DNA is TGTGCCAGCAGTGAATTCCGACAGGGGGTAATTCTCCTCTCTGGAAACACCATATATTTT.

This sequence joins TRBV7-2 and TRBJ2-5, with a weak D call TRBD2 (5 bases). This CDR3 is 18 amino acids long. V was shortened by 2 bases and J by 5 bases, with 24 bases between the two germline ends. Germline V lookup: CDR1 SGHTA, CDR2 FQGNSA. This CDR3 is CASSLFGFGETIGETQYF. The CDR3, as DNA: TGTGCCAGCAGCTTATTTGGTTTCGGGGAGACCATCGGGGAGACCCAGTACTTC.

This clone was seen a single time. The DNA for the CDR3 is TGTGCCACCGGGACTTTACAAGAGACCCAGTACTTC. As protein: CATGTLQETQYF. The chain recombines TRBV7-9 with TRBJ2-5; TRBD2 might be the D (6 bases). CDR3 size: 12 residues. Trimming took off 10 bases at V and 2 bases at J, with 11 bases between the two ends. Per germline, CDR1 SEHNR and CDR2 FQNEAQ (reference sequence).

V and J are TRBV19 and TRBJ1-3, with a weak D call TRBD1 (6 bases). The V and J ends lost 4 bases and 2 bases respectively, with 15 bases between them. Germline V lookup: CDR1 LNHDA, CDR2 SQIVND (reference sequence). This CDR3 region has 16 residues. In DNA, the CDR3 is TGTGCCAGTAGTACGGCAGGGGCGAGCGCTGGAAACACCATATATTTT. It is translated as CASSTAGASAGNTIYF. Combining the CDR3 with reference TRBV19 and TRBJ1-3 gives the whole variable domain DGGITQSPKYLFRKEGQNVTLSCEQNLNHDAMYWYRQDPGQGLRLIYYSQIVNDFQKGDIAEGYSVSREKKESFPLTVTSAQKNPTAFYLCASSTAGASAGNTIYFGEGSWLTVV.